The T cell receptor (beta chain) under discussion was sequenced for a study of blood T cell repertoires in COVID-19 (dated by TCRdb to about 2020). Regarding the study in general: Samples covering the acute and convalescent phases of COVID-19 were provided by collaborators in the United States, Italy and Spain. Sample metadata almost always included a de-identified subject ID, COVID-19 status, age in years and sex. Samples came from the ongoing ImmuneRACE study (first 160 participants) plus 1,254 subjects from 6 global collaborators. Subjects who had been exposed to COVID-19, were actively infected with it, or had recovered from it provided the deeply sampled blood TCRbeta repertoires that made up the dataset. The prospective study material was composed of cDNA or gDNA derived from T cells, B-cell-depleted T cells, or PBMCs. Where HLA class I and class II types were available, the types were taken from metadata supplied by the sample provider, not from assay-based typing. The repertoires were made available in a free public database intended to serve as a resource for research on the immune response to SARS-CoV-2.

Turning to this clone: Which antigen it targets is not known. No much larger clone exists at a distance of one base, and base qualities are not known.

The research as a whole found: The quantity of clinical and demographic metadata differed by source and by participant and was supplied without curation.

TCRbeta CDR3 regions were amplified from genomic DNA using the immunoSEQ Assay, a bias-controlled multiplex PCR. Per the original workflow: Within the assay, amplification of reference gene primers was used to estimate how many nucleated cells each sample contained. Sequence reads were collapsed and filtered to measure the absolute abundance of every unique TCRbeta CDR3 rearrangement. For each sample, productive Simpson clonality was calculated as the square root of Simpson's diversity index over productive rearrangements. Sourced from immuneACCESS, this table was stored by TCRdb with only in-frame sequences that have V and J called. A share of the clones is absent; for the studies checked, an unresolved V gene accounts for under half, and the remainder has no known explanation. The DNA was the basis for D and trimming; V, J and clone size are from that table. The sample has around 160,000 clones on record, 80% of them singletons. Approximately 3% of the sample is taken by the ten largest.

Ends trimmed: V by 1 base, J by 6 bases; bases unmatched to a gene: 6. CDR1 GTSNPN and CDR2 SVGIG are derived from the germline V gene (reference sequence). The CDR3 spans 14 residues, from the cysteine through the phenylalanine. Just the 42-base CDR3 DNA is kept, in frame starting at base 1. Enrolling through a virtual design, the prospective study's participants ranged in age from roughly 18 to 95 years and lived across 24 United States geographic areas. In the prospective study, participants were assigned to cohorts based on the clinical history participants reported in a screening survey and a study questionnaire. Recovered participants in ImmuneRACE Cohort 3 were defined as having two consecutive negative NP/OP PCR tests, clearance from a healthcare professional, or resolution of symptoms. In the prospective study, whole blood, serum and a nasopharyngeal or oropharyngeal swab were collected from each participant by mobile phlebotomists. Prospective study participants could optionally give additional blood draws and questionnaires over an approximately two-month period. Before DNA extraction, blood samples from the prospective study were shipped at room temperature or frozen.

The sample taken for sequencing was PBMCs or T cells enriched from blood (not recorded which). This clonotype was obtained from a woman aged 60 to 75 who had recovered from COVID-19. Recombination joined TRBV30 with TRBJ1-2; 9 junctional bases match TRBD1. This receptor has the CDR3 CAWSAAGTGHGYTF. The nucleotide sequence is TGTGCCTGGAGTGCTGCCGGGACAGGGCATGGCTACACCTTC. Full variable domain (CDR3 extended with the reference TRBV30 and TRBJ1-2 proteins): SQTIHQWPATLVQPVGSPLSLECTVEGTSNPNLYWYRQAAGRGLQLLFYSVGIGQISSEVPQNLSASRPQDRQFILSSKKLLLSDSGFYLCAWSAAGTGHGYTFGSGTRLTVV.